These T cell receptor beta chains were read from a single sample in a study of T cell responses to AZD1222 COVID-19 vaccine. Produced via immunoSEQ multiplex PCR; TCRdb's table is partial and in-frame only. The sample lists some 120,000 clones, about 90% seen once, with 7.5% to 8% in the top ten. The sequencing used peripheral blood, collected on day 0 of AZD1222 vaccination. The receptors were gathered from an adult in good health. The CDR3 runs from the conserved cysteine through the conserved F or W. Each record gives: D gene, V gene, clone size, J gene, CDR3 DNA, CDR3 protein. A D gene is named only where the DNA matches it firmly. Size is omitted from some rows. Given values are once, few, many or a class for expanded clones.

NA	TRBV9	NA	TRBJ2-3	TGTGCCAGCAGCGTTGGACCAGCGGGTACAGATACGCAGTATTTT	CASSVGPAGTDTQYF
TRBD2	TRBV5-5	NA	TRBJ2-1	TGTGCCAGCAGCCCACCTGGGGGAGGGAGGAATGAGCAGTTCTTC	CASSPPGGGRNEQFF
NA	TRBV6-1	NA	TRBJ1-1	TGTGCCAGCAGTGAACTCGACAGTCTGAACACTGAAGCTTTCTTT	CASSELDSLNTEAFF
NA	TRBV3-1/TRBV3-2	NA	TRBJ1-5	TGTGCCAGCAGCCAAGATAGGTTGCGGGGGAGAGGGCAGCCCCAGCATTTT	CASSQDRLRGRGQPQHF
NA	TRBV19	NA	TRBJ1-2	TGTGCCAGTAGCCCTGGAGGAGGGAACTATGGCTACACCTTC	CASSPGGGNYGYTF
NA	TRBV5-1	once	TRBJ1-3	TGCGCCAGCAGCCCTGCTCTACTTCGGAGCTCTGGAAACACCATATATTTT	CASSPALLRSSGNTIYF
TRBD1	TRBV7-2	NA	TRBJ1-1	TGTGCCAGCAGCCAAAGGGGGCGCGGGTTCACTGAAGCTTTCTTT	CASSQRGRGFTEAFF
NA	TRBV4-1	NA	TRBJ2-1	TGCGCCAGCAGCCAAGAAAGGCGGAATGAGCAGTTCTTC	CASSQERRNEQFF
TRBD1	TRBV29-1	NA	TRBJ1-6	TGCAGCGGGAAAACAGGGGCTAATTCACCCCTCCACTTT	CSGKTGANSPLHF
TRBD2	TRBV23-1	NA	TRBJ2-2	TGCGCCAGCAGTCAATCGAGGACTAGCGGGCGACCTAACACCGGGGAGCTGTTTTTT	CASSQSRTSGRPNTGELFF
NA	TRBV5-8	NA	TRBJ2-3	TGTGCCAGCAGCTCAGGACTCTCGACCAAAGGAGATACGCAGTATTTT	CASSSGLSTKGDTQYF
TRBD2	TRBV3-1/TRBV3-2	NA	TRBJ2-1	TGTGCCAGCAGCCAAGTAGCGGGACTCGTCAATGAGCAGTTCTTC	CASSQVAGLVNEQFF
NA	TRBV29-1	NA	TRBJ1-1	TGCAGCGTTGGTGTCGGGGACACTGAAGCTTTCTTT	CSVGVGDTEAFF
NA	TRBV12-5	NA	TRBJ2-3	TGTGCAACGTCGGATAGCAACACAGATACGCAGTATTTT	CATSDSNTDTQYF
TRBD2	TRBV18	once	TRBJ2-7	TGTGCCAGCTCACCGCCGGGACTAGCTATCTACGAGCAGTACTTC	CASSPPGLAIYEQYF
NA	TRBV9	NA	TRBJ1-6	TGTGCCAGCAGCGTCCTCCAGGATTTGCGGGAGAATTCACCCCTCCACTTT	CASSVLQDLRENSPLHF
TRBD1	TRBV7-6	NA	TRBJ2-1	TGTGCCAGCAGCTTAGTAGGGGACAGCTACAATGAGCAGTTCTTC	CASSLVGDSYNEQFF
TRBD2	TRBV9	NA	TRBJ2-1	TGTGCCAGCAGCGTAGGGCTAGCGGGGGGCAATGAGCAGTTCTTC	CASSVGLAGGNEQFF
NA	TRBV24-1	NA	TRBJ2-1	TGTGCCACCAGTGATTTGCAAATCGGGGTGAATGAGCAGTTCTTC	CATSDLQIGVNEQFF
NA	TRBV5-1	NA	TRBJ2-3	TGCGCCAGCAGCTTGGCGGGGCCAGATACGCAGTATTTT	CASSLAGPDTQYF
TRBD1	TRBV24-1	NA	TRBJ1-5	TGTGCCACCAGTGACACAGGGGGGGGACAGCCCCAGCATTTT	CATSDTGGGQPQHF
TRBD1	TRBV28	NA	TRBJ1-2	TGTGCCAGCAGTTACTCAGGACAGGGTTATGGCTACACCTTC	CASSYSGQGYGYTF
NA	TRBV30	NA	TRBJ1-1	TGTGCCTGGAAGGTGGAGGTGTTCACTGAAGCTTTCTTT	CAWKVEVFTEAFF
NA	TRBV4-1	NA	TRBJ1-6	TGCGCCAGCAGCCACCAAAATTCACCCCTCCACTTT	CASSHQNSPLHF
NA	TRBV5-1	NA	TRBJ1-2	TGCGCCAGCAGCCCAGCTCTTCCAGGGGTTAACTATGGCTACACCTTC	CASSPALPGVNYGYTF
NA	TRBV2	NA	TRBJ1-2	TGTGCCAGCAGTGAATACGCTAACTATGGCTACACCTTC	CASSEYANYGYTF
TRBD1	TRBV27	NA	TRBJ2-6	TGTGCCAGCAGTTTATCGGGACAGGGGGCGCCTGGGGCCAACGTCCTGACTTTC	CASSLSGQGAPGANVLTF
NA	TRBV10-3	NA	TRBJ1-3	TGTGCCATCAGTGAAGGGGCCGGAGGAGGTGGAAACACCATATATTTT	CAISEGAGGGGNTIYF
TRBD2	TRBV27	few	TRBJ2-3	TGTGCCAGCAGGAAAAGATCTAGCGGGGGGGCCGGAGATACGCAGTATTTT	CASRKRSSGGAGDTQYF
NA	TRBV29-1	NA	TRBJ2-1	TGCAGCGTTGAGGGGGGCGACGGGGATGAGCAGTTCTTC	CSVEGGDGDEQFF
NA	TRBV9	NA	TRBJ1-4	TGTGCCAGCAGCTCTGAGGGGGGCTCTGAAAAACTGTTTTTT	CASSSEGGSEKLFF
NA	TRBV6-2/TRBV6-3	NA	TRBJ1-1	TGTGCCAGCAGTTACGGGGAGGGATTAACTGAAGCTTTCTTT	CASSYGEGLTEAFF
TRBD2	TRBV14	NA	TRBJ2-1	TGTGCCAGCAGCCGCATTGGACTAGCGGGCTATGAGCAGTTCTTC	CASSRIGLAGYEQFF
NA	TRBV28	once	TRBJ1-3	TGTGCCAGCAGCCCCCCGGCCGGACATAGATCTGGAAACACCATATATTTT	CASSPPAGHRSGNTIYF
NA	TRBV12-3/TRBV12-4	NA	TRBJ1-2	TGTGCCAGCAGTTTGTGGGAGGGCTATGGCTACACCTTC	CASSLWEGYGYTF
TRBD1	TRBV13	NA	TRBJ1-1	TGTGCCAGCAGCGTCCGGGACAGGGAAGCTTTCTTT	CASSVRDREAFF
NA	TRBV7-3	NA	TRBJ2-3	TGTGCCAGCAGCGCCCGGGACGGAAGCACAGATACGCAGTATTTT	CASSARDGSTDTQYF
NA	TRBV18	NA	TRBJ1-3	TGTGCCAGCTCACCAACCGGGGTGGTCGCTGGAAACACCATATATTTT	CASSPTGVVAGNTIYF
TRBD2	TRBV3-1/TRBV3-2	NA	TRBJ2-7	TGTGCCAGCAGCCAAGATCAAGGACTAGCGGTCTACGAGCAGTACTTC	CASSQDQGLAVYEQYF
TRBD2	TRBV27	NA	TRBJ2-7	TGTGCCAGCAGTTTCATTGCGGGAGGTTCACAGGAGCAGTACTTC	CASSFIAGGSQEQYF
NA	TRBV6-5	NA	TRBJ2-3	TGTGCCAGCAGTCGACGGATCACAGATACGCAGTATTTT	CASSRRITDTQYF
NA	TRBV7-2	once	TRBJ1-1	TGTGCCAGCAGCCCTAGATTGGACACTGAAGCTTTCTTT	CASSPRLDTEAFF
NA	TRBV7-2	NA	TRBJ2-1	TGTGCCAGCAGCCCCCCAGGGTACGATGAGCAGTTCTTC	CASSPPGYDEQFF
NA	TRBV28	NA	TRBJ2-4	TGTGCCACCTTATCCGGGGCCCCAACACTAGCCAAAAACATTCAGTACTTC	CATLSGAPTLAKNIQYF
TRBD1	TRBV6-5	NA	TRBJ1-4	TGTGCCAGCTGGAGGGGGCAGGCTAATGAAAAACTGTTTTTT	CASWRGQANEKLFF
TRBD1	TRBV12-3/TRBV12-4	few	TRBJ2-3	TGTGCCAGCACCAGGGGGCTTTATACGCAGTATTTT	CASTRGLYTQYF
TRBD1	TRBV5-4	NA	TRBJ1-6	TGTGCCAGCAGCTTGCAGGGGGCCAATTCACCCCTCCACTTT	CASSLQGANSPLHF
NA	TRBV28	NA	TRBJ2-6	TGTGCCAGCAGTTTTGGAGTTACCGGGGCCAACGTCCTGACTTTC	CASSFGVTGANVLTF
TRBD1	TRBV7-9	NA	TRBJ2-7	TGTGCCAGCAGCCCTTGGACAGGGGGTAGCGACGAGCAGTACTTC	CASSPWTGGSDEQYF
NA	TRBV9	NA	TRBJ1-2	TGTGCCAGCAGCGTGACAGACAATAACTATGGCTACACCTTC	CASSVTDNNYGYTF
NA	TRBV6-1	NA	TRBJ1-5	TGTGCCAGCAGTGAAGTCCTCAATCAGCCCCAGCATTTT	CASSEVLNQPQHF
NA	TRBV30	NA	TRBJ1-5	TGTGCCTGGAGTACTGGGACAAGCAATCAGCCCCAGCATTTT	CAWSTGTSNQPQHF
NA	TRBV5-1	NA	TRBJ1-2	TGCGCCAGCAGCTGGGCACCCATAGGGCCAGCTTACTATGGCTACACCTTC	CASSWAPIGPAYYGYTF
NA	TRBV28	NA	TRBJ2-7	TGTGCCAGCAGGCCCCGGGTGGCTTCCTACGAGCAGTACTTC	CASRPRVASYEQYF
NA	TRBV21-1	NA	TRBJ2-7	TGTGCCAGCAGCCCCCGCCTCTACGAGCAGTACTTC	CASSPRLYEQYF
TRBD1	TRBV28	NA	TRBJ1-6	TGTGCCAGCAGTTTACGGGGACAGGGGGACTCACCCCTCCACTTT	CASSLRGQGDSPLHF
NA	TRBV7-2	NA	TRBJ2-1	TGTGCCAGCAGCTTAGAGTCTAGCGTCTACAATGAGCAGTTCTTC	CASSLESSVYNEQFF